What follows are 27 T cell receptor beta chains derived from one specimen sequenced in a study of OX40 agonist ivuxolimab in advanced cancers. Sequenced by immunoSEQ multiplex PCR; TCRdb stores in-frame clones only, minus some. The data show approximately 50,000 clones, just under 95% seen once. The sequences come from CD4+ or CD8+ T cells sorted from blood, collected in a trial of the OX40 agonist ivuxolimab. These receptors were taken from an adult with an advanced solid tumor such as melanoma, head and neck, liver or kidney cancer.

The CDR3 loop reads CASSPGGAYEQYF. The CDR3 DNA reads TGTGCCAGCAGCCCCGGGGGGGCCTACGAGCAGTACTTC. This chain joins TRBV7-9 and TRBJ2-7; 8 bases fit TRBD2. The CDR3 is 13 amino acids. From germline, CDR1 is SEHNR and CDR2 FQNEAQ (reference sequence). Unmatched junction bases numbered 2, after V lost 5 bases and J lost 2 bases.

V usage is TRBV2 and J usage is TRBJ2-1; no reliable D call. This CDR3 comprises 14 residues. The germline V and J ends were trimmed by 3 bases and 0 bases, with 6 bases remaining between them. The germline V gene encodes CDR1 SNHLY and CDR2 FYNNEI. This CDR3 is CASSETSSYNEQFF. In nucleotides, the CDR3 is TGTGCCAGCAGTGAGACGAGCTCCTACAATGAGCAGTTCTTC.

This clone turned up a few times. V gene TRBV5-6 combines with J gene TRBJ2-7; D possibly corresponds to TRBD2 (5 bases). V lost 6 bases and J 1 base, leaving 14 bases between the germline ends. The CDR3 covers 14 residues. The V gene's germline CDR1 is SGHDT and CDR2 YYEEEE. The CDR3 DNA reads TGTGCCAGCATCGAATGGAGGCAGTCCTACGAGCAGTACTTC. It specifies CASIEWRQSYEQYF.

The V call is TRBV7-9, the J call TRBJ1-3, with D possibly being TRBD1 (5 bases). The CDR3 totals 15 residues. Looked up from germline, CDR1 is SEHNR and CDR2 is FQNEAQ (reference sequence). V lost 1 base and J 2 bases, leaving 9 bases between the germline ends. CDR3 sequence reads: CASSLGRATGNTIYF. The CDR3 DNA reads TGTGCCAGCAGCTTAGGCAGGGCTACTGGAAACACCATATATTTT.

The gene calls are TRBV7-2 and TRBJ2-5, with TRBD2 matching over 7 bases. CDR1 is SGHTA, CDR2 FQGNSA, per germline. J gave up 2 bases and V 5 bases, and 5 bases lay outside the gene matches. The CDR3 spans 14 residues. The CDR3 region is CASSPWGGQETQYF. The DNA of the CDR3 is TGTGCCAGCAGCCCATGGGGGGGTCAAGAGACCCAGTACTTC.

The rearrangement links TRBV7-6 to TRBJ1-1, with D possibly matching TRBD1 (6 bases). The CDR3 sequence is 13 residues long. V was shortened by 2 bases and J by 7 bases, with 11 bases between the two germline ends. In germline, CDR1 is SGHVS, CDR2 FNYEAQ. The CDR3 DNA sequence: TGTGCCAGCAGCTTAAGTCCGGACAGTGAAGCTTTCTTT. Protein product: CASSLSPDSEAFF.

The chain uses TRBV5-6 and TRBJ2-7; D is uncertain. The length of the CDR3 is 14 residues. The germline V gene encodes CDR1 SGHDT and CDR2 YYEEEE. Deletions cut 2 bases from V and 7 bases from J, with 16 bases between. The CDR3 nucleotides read TGTGCCAGCAGCTTCGACATAACTATGAAAGAGCAGTACTTC. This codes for CASSFDITMKEQYF.

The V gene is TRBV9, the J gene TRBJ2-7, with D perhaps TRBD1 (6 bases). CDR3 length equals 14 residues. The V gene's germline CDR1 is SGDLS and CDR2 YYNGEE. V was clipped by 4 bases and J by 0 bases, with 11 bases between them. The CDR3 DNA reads TGTGCCAGCAGCCCCAGGGGACCCTCCTACGAGCAGTACTTC. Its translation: CASSPRGPSYEQYF.

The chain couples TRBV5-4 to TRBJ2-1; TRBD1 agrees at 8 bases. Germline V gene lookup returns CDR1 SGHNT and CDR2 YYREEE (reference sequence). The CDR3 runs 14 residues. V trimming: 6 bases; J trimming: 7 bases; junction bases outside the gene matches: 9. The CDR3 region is CASNDRGLVNEQFF. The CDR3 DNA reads TGTGCCAGCAACGACAGGGGTCTTGTAAATGAGCAGTTCTTC.

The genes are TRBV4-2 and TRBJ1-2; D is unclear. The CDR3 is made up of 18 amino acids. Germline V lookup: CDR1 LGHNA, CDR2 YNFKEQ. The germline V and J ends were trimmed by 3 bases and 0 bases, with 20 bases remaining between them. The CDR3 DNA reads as TGTGCCAGCAGCCACCTCTACATCGGGATGAGGGCTAACTATGGCTACACCTTC. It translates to CASSHLYIGMRANYGYTF.

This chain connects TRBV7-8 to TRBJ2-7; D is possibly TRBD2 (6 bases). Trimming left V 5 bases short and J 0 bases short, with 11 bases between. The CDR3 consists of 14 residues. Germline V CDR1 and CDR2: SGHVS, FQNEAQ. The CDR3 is CASSPIGGSYEQYF. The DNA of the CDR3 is TGTGCCAGCAGCCCAATCGGGGGCTCCTACGAGCAGTACTTC. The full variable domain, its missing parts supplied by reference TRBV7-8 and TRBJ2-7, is GAGVSQSPRYKVAKRGQDVALRCDPISGHVSLFWYQQALGQGPEFLTYFQNEAQLDKSGLPSDRFFAERPEGSVSTLKIQRTQQEDSAVYLCASSPIGGSYEQYFGPGTRLTVT.

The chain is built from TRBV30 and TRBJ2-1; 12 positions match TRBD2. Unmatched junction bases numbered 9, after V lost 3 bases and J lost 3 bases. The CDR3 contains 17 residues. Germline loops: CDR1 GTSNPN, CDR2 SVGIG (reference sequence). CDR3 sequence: CAWRWASGRGVYNEQFF. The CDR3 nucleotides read TGTGCCTGGAGATGGGCTAGCGGGAGGGGAGTCTACAATGAGCAGTTCTTC.

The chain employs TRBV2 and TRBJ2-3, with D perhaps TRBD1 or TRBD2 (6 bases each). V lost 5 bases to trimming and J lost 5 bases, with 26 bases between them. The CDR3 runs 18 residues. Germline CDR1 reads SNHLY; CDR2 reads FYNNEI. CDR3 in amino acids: CASSYPPRGNRRVDTQYF. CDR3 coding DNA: TGTGCCAGCAGTTATCCTCCAAGGGGGAACCGGAGGGTAGATACGCAGTATTTT.

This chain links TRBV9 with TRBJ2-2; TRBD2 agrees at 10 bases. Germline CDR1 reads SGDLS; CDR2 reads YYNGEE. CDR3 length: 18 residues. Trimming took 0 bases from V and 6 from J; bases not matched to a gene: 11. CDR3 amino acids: CASSVALNSGREAGELFF. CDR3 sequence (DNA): TGTGCCAGCAGCGTAGCTTTGAACAGCGGGAGGGAGGCCGGGGAGCTGTTTTTT.

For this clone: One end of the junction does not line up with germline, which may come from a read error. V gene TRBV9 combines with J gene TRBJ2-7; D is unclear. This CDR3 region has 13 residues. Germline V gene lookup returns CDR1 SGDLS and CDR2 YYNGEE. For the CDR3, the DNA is TGTGCCAGCAGCCCTCGGCTAGGGTACGAGCAGTACTTT. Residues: CASSPRLGYEQYF.

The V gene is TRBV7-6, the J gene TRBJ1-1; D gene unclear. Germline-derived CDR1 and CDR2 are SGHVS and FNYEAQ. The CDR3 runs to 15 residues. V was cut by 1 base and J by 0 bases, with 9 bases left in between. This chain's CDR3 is CASSLGSSMNTEAFF. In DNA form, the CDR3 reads TGTGCCAGCAGCTTAGGGTCCAGCATGAACACTGAAGCTTTCTTT.

Here the CDR3 reads CASSAVTDTQYF. The DNA for the CDR3 is TGTGCCAGCAGTGCTGTCACAGATACGCAGTATTTT. V gene TRBV2 combines with J gene TRBJ2-3; no firm D call. Germline CDR1 SNHLY, CDR2 FYNNEI. The germline V and J ends were trimmed by 4 bases and 2 bases, with 4 bases remaining between them. The length of the CDR3 is 12 residues.

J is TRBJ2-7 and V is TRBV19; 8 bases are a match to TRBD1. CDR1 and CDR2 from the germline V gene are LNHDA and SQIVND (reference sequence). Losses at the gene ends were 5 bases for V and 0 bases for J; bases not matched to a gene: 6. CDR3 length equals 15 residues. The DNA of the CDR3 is TGTGCCAGTAGTGCAGGACAGGGATCCTCCTACGAGCAGTACTTC. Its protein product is CASSAGQGSSYEQYF.

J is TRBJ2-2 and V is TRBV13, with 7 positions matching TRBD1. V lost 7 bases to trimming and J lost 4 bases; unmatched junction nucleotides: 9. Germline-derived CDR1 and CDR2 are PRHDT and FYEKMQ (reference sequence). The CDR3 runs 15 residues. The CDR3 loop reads CASIGSTGSTGELFF. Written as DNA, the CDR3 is TGTGCCAGCATCGGATCGACAGGGAGCACCGGGGAGCTGTTTTTT.

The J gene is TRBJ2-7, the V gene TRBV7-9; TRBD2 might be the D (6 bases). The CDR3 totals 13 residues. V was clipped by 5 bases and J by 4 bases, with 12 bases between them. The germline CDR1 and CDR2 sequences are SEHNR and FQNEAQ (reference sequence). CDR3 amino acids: CASSRSGQYEQYF. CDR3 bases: TGTGCCAGCAGCCGTAGCGGCCAATACGAGCAGTACTTC.

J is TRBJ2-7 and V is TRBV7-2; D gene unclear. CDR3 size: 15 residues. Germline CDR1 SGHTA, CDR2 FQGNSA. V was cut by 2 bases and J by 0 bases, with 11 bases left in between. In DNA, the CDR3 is TGTGCCAGCAGCTTAATCGGGTACAGCTCCTACGAGCAGTACTTC. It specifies CASSLIGYSSYEQYF. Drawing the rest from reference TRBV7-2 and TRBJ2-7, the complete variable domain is GAGVSQSPSNKVTEKGKDVELRCDPISGHTALYWYRQSLGQGLEFLIYFQGNSAPDKSGLPSDRFSAERTGGSVSTLTIQRTQQEDSAVYLCASSLIGYSSYEQYFGPGTRLTVT.

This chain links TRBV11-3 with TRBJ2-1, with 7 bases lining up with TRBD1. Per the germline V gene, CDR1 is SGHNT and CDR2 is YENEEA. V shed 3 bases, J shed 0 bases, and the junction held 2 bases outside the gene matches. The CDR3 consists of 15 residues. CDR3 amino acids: CASSFAGGSYNEQFF. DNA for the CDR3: TGTGCCAGCAGCTTCGCAGGGGGCTCCTACAATGAGCAGTTCTTC.

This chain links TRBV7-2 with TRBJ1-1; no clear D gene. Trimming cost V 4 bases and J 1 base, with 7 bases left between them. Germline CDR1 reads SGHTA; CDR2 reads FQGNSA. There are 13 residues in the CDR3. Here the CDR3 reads CASSSPGNTEAFF. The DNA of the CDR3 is TGTGCCAGCAGCTCCCCAGGGAACACTGAAGCTTTCTTT.

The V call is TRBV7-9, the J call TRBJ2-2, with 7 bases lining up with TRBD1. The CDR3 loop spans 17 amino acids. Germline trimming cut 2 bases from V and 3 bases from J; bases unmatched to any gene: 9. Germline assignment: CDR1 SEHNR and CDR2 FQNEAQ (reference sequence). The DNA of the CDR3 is TGTGCCAGCAGCTTATTCGACCGGACAGGCGACACCGGGGAGCTGTTTTTT. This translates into CASSLFDRTGDTGELFF.

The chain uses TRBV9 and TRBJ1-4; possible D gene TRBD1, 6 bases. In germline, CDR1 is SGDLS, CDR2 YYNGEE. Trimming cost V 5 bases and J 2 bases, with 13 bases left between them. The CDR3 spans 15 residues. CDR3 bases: TGTGCCAGCAGTGAGGGCCAGGGGACTAATGAAAAACTGTTTTTT. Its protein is CASSEGQGTNEKLFF.

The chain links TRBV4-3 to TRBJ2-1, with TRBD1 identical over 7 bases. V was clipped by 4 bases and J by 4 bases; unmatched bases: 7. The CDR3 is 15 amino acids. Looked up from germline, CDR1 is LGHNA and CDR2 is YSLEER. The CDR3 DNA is TGCGCCAGCAGCCCAGAGCAGGGACAGTACAATGAGCAGTTCTTC. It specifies CASSPEQGQYNEQFF.

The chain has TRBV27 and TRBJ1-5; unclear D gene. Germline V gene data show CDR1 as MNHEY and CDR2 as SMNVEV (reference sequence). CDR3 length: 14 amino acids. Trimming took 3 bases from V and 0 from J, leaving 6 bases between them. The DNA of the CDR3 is TGTGCCAGCAGTTTCGGGTATAGCAATCAGCCCCAGCATTTT. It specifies CASSFGYSNQPQHF.